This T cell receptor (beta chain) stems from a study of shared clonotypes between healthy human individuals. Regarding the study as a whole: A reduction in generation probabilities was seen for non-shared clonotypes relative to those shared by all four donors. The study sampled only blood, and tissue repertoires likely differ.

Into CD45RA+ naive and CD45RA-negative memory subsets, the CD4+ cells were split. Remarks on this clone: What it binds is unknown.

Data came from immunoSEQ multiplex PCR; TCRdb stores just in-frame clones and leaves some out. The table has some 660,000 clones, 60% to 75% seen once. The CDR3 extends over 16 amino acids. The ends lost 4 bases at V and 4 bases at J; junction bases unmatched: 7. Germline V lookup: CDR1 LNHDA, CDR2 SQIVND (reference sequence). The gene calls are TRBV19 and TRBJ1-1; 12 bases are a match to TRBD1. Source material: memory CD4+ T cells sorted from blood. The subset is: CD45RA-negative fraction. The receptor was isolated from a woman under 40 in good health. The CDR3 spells CASSTGTGGLGTEAFF. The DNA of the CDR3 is TGTGCCAGTAGTACAGGGACAGGGGGCTTGGGCACTGAAGCTTTCTTT.